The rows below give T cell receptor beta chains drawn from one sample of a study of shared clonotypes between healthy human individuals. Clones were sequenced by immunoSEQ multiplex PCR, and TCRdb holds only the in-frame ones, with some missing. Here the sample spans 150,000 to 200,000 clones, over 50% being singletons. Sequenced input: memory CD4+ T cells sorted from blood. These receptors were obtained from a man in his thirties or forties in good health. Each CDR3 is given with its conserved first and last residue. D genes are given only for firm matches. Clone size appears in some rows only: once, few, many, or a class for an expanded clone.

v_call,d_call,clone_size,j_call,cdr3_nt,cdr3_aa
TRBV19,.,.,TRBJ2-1,TGTGCCAGTAGTTCCCTCGACTGGACACTATACAATGAGCAGTTCTTC,CASSSLDWTLYNEQFF
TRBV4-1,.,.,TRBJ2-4,TGCGCCAGCAGCCAAGACCCCGGGGTACTAGCCAAAAACATTCAGTACTTC,CASSQDPGVLAKNIQYF
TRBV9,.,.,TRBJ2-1,TGTGCCAGCAGCGTAGTGGACTCGAATAACAATGAGCAGTTCTTC,CASSVVDSNNNEQFF
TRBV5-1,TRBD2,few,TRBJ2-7,TGCGCCAGCAGTGAAGCGGGAGGCCGATCCTACGAGCAGTACTTC,CASSEAGGRSYEQYF
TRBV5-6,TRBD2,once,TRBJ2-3,TGTGCCAGCAGTTCGACCGGGACTACACGCACAGATACGCAGTATTTT,CASSSTGTTRTDTQYF
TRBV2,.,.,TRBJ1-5,TGTGCCAGCAGTCAATCGACAGGAAGGGTGGGTCAGCCCCAGCATTTT,CASSQSTGRVGQPQHF
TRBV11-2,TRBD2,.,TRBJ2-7,TGTGCCAGCAGTCGACTAGCGGACACCTACGAGCAGTACTTC,CASSRLADTYEQYF
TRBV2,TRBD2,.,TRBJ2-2,TGTGCCAGCAGTGCCCCTAACACCGGGACTAACTGGTCCGGGGAGCTGTTTTTT,CASSAPNTGTNWSGELFF
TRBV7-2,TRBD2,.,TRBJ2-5,TGTGCCAGCAGCTTAGGGACTAGCGGGATTTGGGAGACCCAGTACTTC,CASSLGTSGIWETQYF
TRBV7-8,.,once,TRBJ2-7,TGTGCCAGCAGCTTACAGGGCTTGTACGAGCAGTACTTC,CASSLQGLYEQYF
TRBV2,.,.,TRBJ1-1,TGTGCCAGCAGGAGCGGGGGGGGTAGGGACACTGAAGCTTTCTTT,CASRSGGGRDTEAFF
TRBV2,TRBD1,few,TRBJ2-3,TGTGCCAGCGGACAGGGTACCACAGATACGCAGTATTTT,CASGQGTTDTQYF
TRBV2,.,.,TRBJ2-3,TGTGCCAGCAGTGTCAGAACTAGCACAGATACGCAGTATTTT,CASSVRTSTDTQYF
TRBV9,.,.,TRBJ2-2,TGTGCCAGCAGCGTTGTTCAGGTGAACACCGGGGAGCTGTTTTTT,CASSVVQVNTGELFF
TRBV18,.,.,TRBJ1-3,TGTGCCTCATCCTATGCAGACGGCTCTGGAAACACCATATATTTT,CASSYADGSGNTIYF
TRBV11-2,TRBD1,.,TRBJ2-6,TGCGCCAGCAGCCAAGGGGACAGGGGCTCTGGGGCCAACGTCCTGACTTTC,CASSQGDRGSGANVLTF
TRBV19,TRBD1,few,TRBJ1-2,TGTGCCAGTGGACGACAGGGGCGCGCGCATGGCTACACCTTC,CASGRQGRAHGYTF
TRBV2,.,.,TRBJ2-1,TGTGCCAGCAGTGAGCAGGGCCCTAGTTATGAGCAGTTCTTC,CASSEQGPSYEQFF
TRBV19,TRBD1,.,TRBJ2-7,TGTGCCAGTAGTACCTTCGCCGGGACAGGGTCCAACGAGCAGTACTTC,CASSTFAGTGSNEQYF
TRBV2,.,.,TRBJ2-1,TGTGCCAGCAGTGAGTTCCAGGGGTATCAGCAGTTCTTC,CASSEFQGYQQFF
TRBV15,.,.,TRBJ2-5,TGTGCCACAGGCCGTGCGGGTCGAGAGACCCAGTACTTC,CATGRAGRETQYF
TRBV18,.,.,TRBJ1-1,TGTGCCAGCTTGCCGTCTTTACAGGGTTGGGGAGTGGCTGAAGCTTTCTTT,CASLPSLQGWGVAEAFF
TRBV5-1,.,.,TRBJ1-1,TGCGCCAGCAGCTTGGATCTCAGGAACACTGAAGCTTTCTTT,CASSLDLRNTEAFF
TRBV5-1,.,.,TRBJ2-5,TGCGCCAGCAGCTTGGAGGGCAGAGAGACCCAGTACTTC,CASSLEGRETQYF
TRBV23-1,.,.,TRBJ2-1,TGCGCCAGCGGCCGTAGGACCCCCCACTACAATGAGCAGTTCTTC,CASGRRTPHYNEQFF
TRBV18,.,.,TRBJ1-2,TGTGCCAGCTCACCTGGGGGTTCGGCTAACTATGGCTACACCTTC,CASSPGGSANYGYTF
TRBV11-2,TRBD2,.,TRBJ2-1,TGTGCCAGCAGCCCCTCCCCAGTAGCGGGATTGGACAATGAGCAGTTCTTC,CASSPSPVAGLDNEQFF
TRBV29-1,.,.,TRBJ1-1,TGCAGCGAACGATTAGATGACGCATCGGCTTTCTTT,CSERLDDASAFF
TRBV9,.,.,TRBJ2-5,TGTGCCAGCAGCGTAGGTCCCCCGAGGGAGACCCAGTACTTC,CASSVGPPRETQYF
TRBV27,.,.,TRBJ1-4,TGTGCCAGCAGGTCAAGAGGGGAAAAACTGTTTTTT,CASRSRGEKLFF
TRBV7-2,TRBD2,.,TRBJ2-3,TGTGCCAGCAGCACCCGGACTAGCGGGGGTGCTAGCACAGATACGCAGTATTTT,CASSTRTSGGASTDTQYF
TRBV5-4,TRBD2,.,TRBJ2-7,TGTGCCAGCAGCTTGGGGACTAGCGGGACCTACGAGCAGTACTTC,CASSLGTSGTYEQYF
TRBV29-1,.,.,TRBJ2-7,TGCAGCGTTGTCGGGACCCATCGGTACGAGCAGTACTTC,CSVVGTHRYEQYF
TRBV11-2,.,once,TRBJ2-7,TGTGCCAGCAGCTTAGATCGGGGCGAGCAGTACTTC,CASSLDRGEQYF
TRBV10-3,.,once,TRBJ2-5,TGTGCCATCAGTGCTCGTATGGGAGAAGAGACCCAGTACTTC,CAISARMGEETQYF
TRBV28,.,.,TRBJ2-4,TGTGCCAGCAGTCTGGAACTGGTAGCCAAAAACATTCAGTACTTC,CASSLELVAKNIQYF
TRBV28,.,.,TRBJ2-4,TGTGCCAGCAGTTTGGACCAGGCCGTCGGAGACATTCAGTACTTC,CASSLDQAVGDIQYF
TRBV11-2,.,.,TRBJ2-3,TGTGCCAGCAGCTTCACAGGGTCAGATACGCAGTATTTT,CASSFTGSDTQYF
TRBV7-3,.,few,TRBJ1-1,TGTGCCAGCAGCTGGACATTGAACACTGAAGCTTTCTTT,CASSWTLNTEAFF
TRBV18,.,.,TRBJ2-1,TGTGCCAGCTCACCACGGCCAGCGGGCTCCTACAATGAGCAGTTCTTC,CASSPRPAGSYNEQFF
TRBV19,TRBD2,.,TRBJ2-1,TGTGCCAGTAGTATCGGAACTAGCGGGAGTACCTACAATGAGCAGTTCTTC,CASSIGTSGSTYNEQFF
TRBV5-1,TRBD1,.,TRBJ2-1,TGCGCCAGCCGACCCGGGACAGATCACAATGAGCAGTTCTTC,CASRPGTDHNEQFF
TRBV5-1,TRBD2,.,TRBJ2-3,TGCGCCAGCAGCTTGACTGTAGCGGGGGGCACAGATACGCAGTATTTT,CASSLTVAGGTDTQYF
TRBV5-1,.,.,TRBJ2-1,TGCGCCAGCAGCGTCCGGGAGAAGGGGTACAATGAGCAGTTCTTC,CASSVREKGYNEQFF
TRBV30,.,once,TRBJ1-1,TGTGCCTGTATCAGGGCGTACACTGAAGCTTTCTTT,CACIRAYTEAFF
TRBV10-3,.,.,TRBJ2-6,TGTGCCATCAGCGGACACACGAACTCTGGGGCCAACGTCCTGACTTTC,CAISGHTNSGANVLTF
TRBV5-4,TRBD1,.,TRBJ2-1,TGTGCCAGCAGCTTGGCCGGGGGACAGGGTGATGAGCAGTTCTTC,CASSLAGGQGDEQFF
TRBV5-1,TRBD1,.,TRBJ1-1,TGCGCCACACACATCTCAGGGGGCGGGAGCACTGAAGCTTTCTTT,CATHISGGGSTEAFF
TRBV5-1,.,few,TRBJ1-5,TGCGCCAGCAGCTTGGGGTCAGCCTCGGGGCCCCAGCATTTT,CASSLGSASGPQHF
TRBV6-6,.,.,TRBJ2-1,TGTGCCAGCAGTTACTCGACTGTCGGGTCTGGACGGAGGCAGTTCTTC,CASSYSTVGSGRRQFF
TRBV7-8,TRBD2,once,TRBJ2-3,TGTGCCAGCAGCCCGGGACTAGCGGGCGATACGCAGTATTTT,CASSPGLAGDTQYF
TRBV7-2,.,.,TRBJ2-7,TGTGCCAGCAGAGCCCAGGGGGGGGGCCCGTCTACCTACGAGCAGTACTTC,CASRAQGGGPSTYEQYF
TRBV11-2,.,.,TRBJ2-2,TGTGCCAGCAGCTTAGTGTTTGGCAGGGTGGAGACCGGGGAGCTGTTTTTT,CASSLVFGRVETGELFF
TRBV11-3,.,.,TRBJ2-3,TGTGCCAGCAGCTTAGTTCTGGCTGCGAAAGGGGGTACGCAGTATTTT,CASSLVLAAKGGTQYF
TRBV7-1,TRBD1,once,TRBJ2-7,TGTGCCAGCAGCTTAGCACAGGGGTTGTCCCACGAGCAGTACTTC,CASSLAQGLSHEQYF
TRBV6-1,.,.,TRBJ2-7,TGTGCCATTCACCCCGGGACGATCCTCTACGAGCAGTACTTC,CAIHPGTILYEQYF
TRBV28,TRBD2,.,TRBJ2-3,TGTGCCAGCAGATCTAGCGGGAGGCTTAGCACAGATACGCAGTATTTT,CASRSSGRLSTDTQYF
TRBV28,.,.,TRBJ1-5,TGTGCCAGCACCTTGGGCAGGGGAGGCAATCAGCCCCAGCATTTT,CASTLGRGGNQPQHF
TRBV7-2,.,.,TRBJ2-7,TGTGCCAGCAGCTCGTTTACCTACGAGCAGTACTTC,CASSSFTYEQYF